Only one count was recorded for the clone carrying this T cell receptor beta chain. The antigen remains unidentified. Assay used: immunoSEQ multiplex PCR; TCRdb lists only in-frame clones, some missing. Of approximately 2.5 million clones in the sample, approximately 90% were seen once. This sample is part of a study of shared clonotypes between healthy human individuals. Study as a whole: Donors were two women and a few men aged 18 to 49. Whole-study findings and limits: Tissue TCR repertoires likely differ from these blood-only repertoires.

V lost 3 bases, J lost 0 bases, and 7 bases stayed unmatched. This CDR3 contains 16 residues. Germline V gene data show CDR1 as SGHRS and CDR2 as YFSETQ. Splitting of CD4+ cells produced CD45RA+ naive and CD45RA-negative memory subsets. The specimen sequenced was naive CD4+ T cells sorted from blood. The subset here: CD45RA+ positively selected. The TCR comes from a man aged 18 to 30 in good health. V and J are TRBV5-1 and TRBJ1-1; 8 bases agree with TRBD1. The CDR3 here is CASSSGQVTMNTEAFF. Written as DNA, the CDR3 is TGCGCCAGCAGCTCGGGACAGGTGACGATGAACACTGAAGCTTTCTTT.